This entry lists 13 T cell receptor beta chains sequenced from one sample in a study of T cells after yellow fever vaccination. TCRdb processed the 5' RACE reads anew with MiXCR; each CDR3 protein has one entry. The data show some 52,000 distinct CDR3 sequences, approximately 6.6% seen once. The sequences come from CD8+ T cells not binding an NS4B(214-222) dextramer, sorted from PBMCs, collected around 45 days after the first yellow fever vaccination. Receptors were obtained from a man between 18 and 29 years old who received the YFV17D yellow fever vaccine.

Only a few counts were recorded for this clonotype. This chain connects TRBV5-5 to TRBJ2-7; D might be TRBD2 (5 bases). V gave up 2 bases and J gave up 2 bases, with 8 bases separating them. CDR1 and CDR2 (germline): SGHKS, YYEKEE (reference sequence). This CDR3 is 13 amino acids long. CDR3 DNA sequence: TGTGCCAGCAGCTTCGGGGAGACCTACGAGCAGTACGTC. It yields the protein CASSFGETYEQYV.

CDR3 nucleotides: TGTGCCAGCAGCTTCCTAGCGGGGGGGTTAAGTGAGCAGTTCTTC. Its protein product is CASSFLAGGLSEQFF. The chain recombines TRBV7-9 with TRBJ2-1, with 12 bases that match TRBD2. Germline V gives CDR1 SEHNR, CDR2 FQNEAQ (reference sequence). V was clipped by 3 bases and J by 9 bases; unmatched bases: 6. The CDR3 totals 15 residues.

This clonotype was seen ten or more times. The chain couples TRBV11-1 to TRBJ1-2; no firm D call. This CDR3 comprises 14 residues. With 0 bases removed from V and 4 bases from J, the gap between germline ends came to 9 bases. Germline CDR1 is SGHAT and CDR2 is FQDESV (reference sequence). The CDR3 DNA is TGTGCCAGCAGCTTAGCAAAGGGAACCTATGGCTACACCTTC. It translates to CASSLAKGTYGYTF.

This clonotype was counted ten times or more. CDR3 sequence: CASSAQWPSSYNEQFF. DNA of the CDR3: TGCGCCAGCAGCGCACAATGGCCTAGCTCCTACAATGAGCAGTTCTTC. This sequence joins TRBV5-1 and TRBJ2-1, with D unclear. The CDR3 is 16 amino acids. CDR1 and CDR2 from the germline V gene are SGHRS and YFSETQ. V was pared by 4 bases and J by 0 bases, with 14 bases between.

Regarding this clonotype: One end of the junction is discordant with germline, which a read error may explain. The chain has TRBV20-1 and TRBJ2-3; D is perhaps TRBD2 (5 bases). Germline CDR1 and CDR2: DFQATT and SNEGSKA (reference sequence). This CDR3 region has 17 residues. CDR3 coding DNA: TGCTGTGCTAGAGATCGGACTGCTGTACGACGTAGAGATACGCAGTATTTT. This encodes CCARDRTAVRRRDTQYF.

This clonotype has a handful of counts. The genes are TRBV4-2 and TRBJ1-6; D not certain. The CDR3 length is 15 residues. Germline V gives CDR1 LGHNA, CDR2 YNFKEQ. Trimming removed 1 base from V and 11 bases from J, with 15 bases in between. The CDR3 reads CASSQGRAPLAPLHF. For the CDR3, the DNA is TGTGCCAGCAGCCAAGGGAGGGCCCCCCTAGCACCCCTCCACTTT.

J is TRBJ2-3 and V is TRBV5-1, with D possibly being TRBD2 (5 bases). The length of the CDR3 is 14 residues. Trimming pared 3 bases from V and 1 base from J, leaving 9 bases between. Per germline, CDR1 SGHRS and CDR2 YFSETQ. CDR3 in DNA: TGCGCCAGCAGCTGGACGGAGGGCACAGATACGCAGTATTTT. Protein: CASSWTEGTDTQYF.

This clonotype was seen repeatedly, ten times or more. The V gene is TRBV2, the J gene TRBJ1-1, with D unclear. Looked up from germline, CDR1 is SNHLY and CDR2 is FYNNEI. The CDR3 has 11 amino acids. V lost 7 bases to trimming and J lost 1 base, with 4 bases between them. The DNA of the CDR3 is TGTGCCAGCACCGGGAACACTGAAGCTTTCTTT. This codes for CASTGNTEAFF.

V usage is TRBV12-3 or TRBV12-4 and J usage is TRBJ1-1; D is unresolved. V gave up 4 bases and J gave up 5 bases, with 11 bases separating them. The CDR3 has 13 residues. The CDR3 sequence is CASSYFVGTEAFF. The CDR3 DNA sequence: TGTGCCAGCAGTTATTTCGTCGGAACTGAAGCTTTCTTT.

Worth noting for this clonotype: The junction does not match germline at one end; this may be a read error. This chain connects TRBV24-1 to TRBJ1-1; D gene uncertain. This CDR3 is 14 amino acids long. Germline CDR1 is KGHDR and CDR2 is SFDVKD. The CDR3 region has the DNA TGTGCCACCATTGATTCCCGGGCCCTTTCCAAAGCTTTCTTT. Its translation: CATIDSRALSKAFF.

The V and J genes are TRBV7-2 and TRBJ2-7, with TRBD2 matching 10 bases. CDR1 SGHTA and CDR2 FQGNSA come from the germline V gene. The CDR3 extends over 16 amino acids. V trimming: 1 base; J trimming: 5 bases; junction bases outside the gene matches: 8. This CDR3 reads CASSLGISGGTDEQYF. As DNA, the CDR3 is TGTGCCAGCAGCTTAGGGATTAGCGGGGGGACGGACGAGCAGTACTTC. The variable domain in full, with the rest retrieved from reference TRBV7-2 and TRBJ2-7, is GAGVSQSPSNKVTEKGKDVELRCDPISGHTALYWYRQSLGQGLEFLIYFQGNSAPDKSGLPSDRFSAERTGGSVSTLTIQRTQQEDSAVYLCASSLGISGGTDEQYFGPGTRLTVT.

This clonotype was found a few times. The V and J genes are TRBV19 and TRBJ2-1, with 7 bases that match TRBD2. J was trimmed by 8 bases and V by 5 bases; bases with no gene match: 12. CDR3 length: 15 amino acids. The germline CDR1 and CDR2 sequences are LNHDA and SQIVND (reference sequence). The CDR3 DNA is TGTGCCAGTAGTCCCGCCGGGGGGAGTATGTATGAGCAGTTCTTC. It specifies CASSPAGGSMYEQFF. Supplemented by reference TRBV19 and TRBJ2-1, the full variable domain reads DGGITQSPKYLFRKEGQNVTLSCEQNLNHDAMYWYRQDPGQGLRLIYYSQIVNDFQKGDIAEGYSVSREKKESFPLTVTSAQKNPTAFYLCASSPAGGSMYEQFFGPGTRLTVL.

The table lists this clonotype with many counts. This chain links TRBV4-1 with TRBJ1-1, with a possible D match to TRBD1 (6 bases). Trimming took off 1 base at V and 3 bases at J, with 18 bases between the two ends. Germline assignment: CDR1 MGHRA and CDR2 YSYEKL. The CDR3 has 17 residues. The CDR3 sequence: CASSQVPGNYRDTEAFF. For the CDR3, the DNA is TGCGCCAGCAGCCAAGTCCCCGGAAACTACAGGGACACTGAAGCTTTCTTT.